This TCR beta chain was recorded in a study of blood T cell repertoires in COVID-19. Study at large: Specimens from acute and convalescent COVID-19 originated in the United States, Italy and Spain. Nucleic acid was either cDNA or gDNA, and it came from T cells, B-cell-depleted T cells, or PBMCs.

Methods used by the authors: Reference gene primer amplification gave nucleated cell count estimates. The protocol was immunoSEQ multiplex PCR, while the TCRdb copy is restricted to in-frame clones and leaves out a portion. V and J calls and clone size come straight from that table; D and trimming were deduced from the DNA. The repertoire includes around 88,000 clones, around nine tenths of them detected once, and 2.9% sits in the top ten. The CDR3 has 15 amino acids. From germline, CDR1 is KGHSH and CDR2 LQKENI. V was clipped by 3 bases and J by 3 bases; unmatched bases: 5. The sample taken for sequencing was peripheral blood. The chain recombines TRBV18 with TRBJ2-3; 8 positions match TRBD2. The clonotype was recovered from a woman aged 80 or older with acute or convalescent COVID-19. The chain's CDR3 is CASSPGTSWTDTQYF. For the CDR3, the DNA is TGTGCCAGCTCACCCGGGACTAGTTGGACAGATACGCAGTATTTT.